Following are 27 T cell receptor beta chains from one sample sequenced in a study of blood T cell repertoires in COVID-19. Generated by immunoSEQ multiplex PCR, the TCRdb table keeps only in-frame clones and is missing some. This sample yields 100,000 to 150,000 clones, of which under 90% are seen a single time; approximately 8.7% belongs to the top ten. The sequenced sample consisted of peripheral blood. Every receptor here comes from a woman aged 55-69 years with active or convalescent COVID-19.

This clone occurred once. The chain employs TRBV29-1 and TRBJ2-3, with D possibly TRBD1 on 5 matching bases. The CDR3 covers 15 residues. The V gene lost 6 bases and the J gene lost 5 bases, with 21 bases spanning the gap. Germline values: CDR1 SQVTM, CDR2 ANQGSEA. The CDR3 DNA sequence: TGCAGCGTCGAAAAGGACAAGGGGCATGGAGATACGCAGTATTTT. Translation: CSVEKDKGHGDTQYF.

V is TRBV7-9 and J is TRBJ1-1; tentatively, D is TRBD1 (6 bases). CDR1 is SEHNR and CDR2 is FQNEAQ in the germline V gene (reference sequence). The CDR3 contains 13 residues. Trimming removed 4 bases from V and 9 bases from J, with 15 bases in between. The CDR3 coding sequence is TGTGCCAGCAGCTCGTCGTCTCAGGGGCAAGCTTTCTTT. Protein: CASSSSSQGQAFF.

The chain carries TRBV9 and TRBJ2-4, with 7 nucleotides matching TRBD2. The trim removed 3 bases at V and 0 bases at J, leaving 6 bases unmatched. CDR3 length: 16 residues. Germline V gives CDR1 SGDLS, CDR2 YYNGEE. The CDR3 loop reads CASSESSGLAKNIQYF. Here the CDR3 DNA reads TGTGCCAGCAGCGAGTCTAGCGGATTAGCCAAAAACATTCAGTACTTC.

This clone was recorded a few times. This chain joins TRBV6-5 and TRBJ2-7; 9 nucleotides line up with TRBD1. This CDR3 is 14 amino acids long. Germline-derived CDR1 and CDR2 are MNHEY and SVGAGI. The V segment lost 4 bases and the J segment 4 bases; nucleotides outside the gene matches: 5. The CDR3 loop reads CASSWDRVRYEQYV. CDR3 coding DNA: TGTGCCAGCAGTTGGGACAGGGTAAGATACGAGCAGTACGTC.

This chain joins TRBV6-4 and TRBJ2-1; D not resolved. The CDR3 runs 16 residues. The germline V and J ends were trimmed by 0 bases and 0 bases, with 9 bases remaining between them. CDR1 is MRHNA and CDR2 is SNTAGT in the germline V gene. The CDR3 here is CASSDSRVSSYNEQFF. The CDR3 DNA is TGTGCCAGCAGTGACTCGCGTGTTAGCTCCTACAATGAGCAGTTCTTC.

This clone has a single count. The CDR3 DNA reads TGCAGCGTTGGGGAGGGGGGTAACTATGGCTACACCTTC. Translating gives CSVGEGGNYGYTF. This chain uses TRBV29-1 with TRBJ1-2; tentative D call: TRBD1 (6 bases). The germline V and J ends were trimmed by 4 bases and 1 base, with 10 bases remaining between them. This CDR3 is 13 amino acids long. CDR1 is SQVTM and CDR2 is ANQGSEA in the germline V gene.

V is TRBV29-1 and J is TRBJ1-2; 8 bases are a match to TRBD1. J lost 8 bases, V lost 2 bases, and 13 bases had no gene match. This CDR3 has 15 residues. Germline V CDR1 and CDR2: SQVTM, ANQGSEA. The CDR3, as DNA: TGCAGCGTTGAACCCTCCGGGACAGGAATAGAGGGCTACACCTTC. Translation gives CSVEPSGTGIEGYTF.

In this sample, this clone turned up once. The chain uses TRBV28 and TRBJ1-2; D not resolved. The CDR3 totals 11 residues. The V end lost 3 bases, the J end lost 8 bases, and 7 bases lay between the germline ends. Germline CDR1 MDHEN, CDR2 SYDVKM. CDR3 residues: CASSFSRGYTF. CDR3 nucleotides: TGTGCCAGCAGTTTTTCGAGAGGCTACACCTTC.

In nucleotides, the CDR3 is TGTGCCAGCCAGATTCAAGGGGGGGGAAAGGCTTTCTTT. It codes for CASQIQGGGKAFF. V usage is TRBV6-5 and J usage is TRBJ1-1; tentative D call: TRBD1 (6 bases). From germline, CDR1 is MNHEY and CDR2 SVGAGI. V lost 8 bases and J 11 bases, leaving 21 bases between the germline ends. This CDR3 contains 13 residues.

The V gene is TRBV28, the J gene TRBJ2-7; TRBD1 agrees at 10 bases. The CDR3 sequence is 15 residues long. Germline V gene lookup returns CDR1 MDHEN and CDR2 SYDVKM. Unmatched junction bases numbered 4, after V lost 4 bases and J lost 1 base. The CDR3 here is CASSSRTGGSYEQYF. The CDR3 region has the DNA TGTGCCAGCAGTTCACGGACAGGGGGATCCTACGAGCAGTACTTC.

This clone was counted once. In DNA form, the CDR3 reads TGTGCCAGCTCACCAGGGACAGGGCTTGAGCAGTACTTC. Translation gives CASSPGTGLEQYF. The rearrangement uses TRBV18 and TRBJ2-7; 9 positions agree with TRBD1. V trimming: 2 bases; J trimming: 7 bases; junction bases outside the gene matches: 3. Germline CDR1 reads KGHSH; CDR2 reads LQKENI. This CDR3 has 13 amino acids.

The V gene is TRBV3-1 (or the pseudogene TRBV3-2), the J gene TRBJ2-5; 7 bases are a match to TRBD1. This CDR3 is 16 amino acids long. Germline assignment: CDR1 LGHDT and CDR2 YNNKEL (reference sequence). V lost 4 bases and J lost 1; bases outside the gene matches: 9. In DNA form, the CDR3 reads TGTGCCAGCAGCCGGAACACAGGGGCCTCCCAAGAGACCCAGTACTTC. This gives the protein CASSRNTGASQETQYF.

The V and J genes are TRBV11-2 and TRBJ2-7, with D possibly matching TRBD1 (6 bases). Germline lookup yields CDR1 SGHAT and CDR2 FQNNGV. There are 13 residues in the CDR3. V shed 2 bases and J shed 5 bases, with 10 bases lying between them. As DNA, the CDR3 is TGTGCCAGCAGCTTAACAGGGTCCCACGAGCAGTACTTC. Protein sequence: CASSLTGSHEQYF.

V gene TRBV6-5 combines with J gene TRBJ1-5; perhaps TRBD1 as D (5 bases). CDR1 is MNHEY, CDR2 SVGAGI, per germline. CDR3 length: 15 residues. V was shortened by 8 bases and J by 0 bases, with 14 bases between the two germline ends. The CDR3 DNA follows: TGTGCCAGCCGCTCGGTGGGGGGTAGCAATCAGCCCCAGCATTTT. Its translation is CASRSVGGSNQPQHF.

The chain is built from TRBV11-2 and TRBJ1-6; no firm D call. The CDR3 is 15 residues long. Germline V gene sequence: CDR1 SGHAT, CDR2 FQNNGV. Trimming took off 1 base at V and 8 bases at J, with 12 bases between the two ends. CDR3 loop: CASSLGGFGDSPLHF. Here the CDR3 DNA reads TGTGCCAGCAGCTTAGGAGGGTTTGGTGATTCACCCCTCCACTTT.

This rearrangement joins TRBV7-9 to TRBJ1-6; no clear D gene. CDR1 is SEHNR and CDR2 is FQNEAQ in the germline V gene (reference sequence). The V end was cut by 2 bases, the J end by 4 bases, with 12 bases between. CDR3 size: 16 residues. The CDR3 DNA sequence: TGTGCCAGCAGCTTAACCGGGTCCCAGTATAATTCACCCCTCCACTTT. Translating it yields CASSLTGSQYNSPLHF.

The J gene is TRBJ2-5, the V gene TRBV9, with D hard to call. Germline-derived CDR1 and CDR2 are SGDLS and YYNGEE. This CDR3 has 13 amino acids. V lost 4 bases to trimming and J lost 4 bases, with 11 bases between them. CDR3 bases: TGTGCCAGCAGCCCAATCGGTAGAGAGACCCAGTACTTC. Protein product: CASSPIGRETQYF.

As concerns this clone: This sample includes further DNA sequences coding for the same CDR3. V gene TRBV27 combines with J gene TRBJ1-1; 7 positions match TRBD1. CDR1 and CDR2 (germline): MNHEY, SMNVEV (reference sequence). V dropped 1 base and J dropped 1; count of bases not matched to a gene: 0. This CDR3 is 14 amino acids long. CDR3 in amino acids: CASSLYRGNTEAFF. CDR3 DNA sequence: TGTGCCAGCAGTTTATACAGGGGGAACACTGAAGCTTTCTTT.

This clone appeared a few times. The genes are TRBV21-1 and TRBJ1-5; the table calls TRBD1, which could not be checked here. TRBV21-1 is labeled a pseudogene. This CDR3 contains 20 residues. The CDR3 DNA reads TGTGCCAGCAGCAAAGCGCCGACGGGGGACAGGGTCCCGCGATATCAGCCCCAGCATTTT. Its protein is CASSKAPTGDRVPRYQPQHF.

The CDR3 sequence: CASRLEVSLNTEAFF. Written as DNA, the CDR3 is TGTGCAAGTCGCTTAGAGGTTAGCCTTAACACTGAAGCTTTCTTT. The chain is built from TRBV12-2 and TRBJ1-1. TRBV12-2 is described as a pseudogene. The CDR3 sequence is 15 residues long.

The sample holds one count of this clone. The CDR3 nucleotides are TGTGCCAGCAAAAGTGGGGGGTTAGGCACCGGGGAGCTGTTTTTT. Amino acids: CASKSGGLGTGELFF. The chain has TRBV6-5 and TRBJ2-2; possible D gene TRBD2, 6 bases. This CDR3 has 15 residues. V lost 7 bases and J lost 4, with 16 bases in between. The V gene's germline CDR1 is MNHEY and CDR2 SVGAGI.

The CDR3 DNA reads TGTGCCAGTAGTGCACCCTGGATGGAGGACTATGGCTACACCTTC. It translates to CASSAPWMEDYGYTF. J is TRBJ1-2 and V is TRBV19; D not resolved. The germline V and J ends were trimmed by 5 bases and 3 bases, with 16 bases remaining between them. Germline CDR1 and CDR2: LNHDA and SQIVND (reference sequence). This CDR3 is 15 amino acids long.

The chain links TRBV7-2 to TRBJ2-2, with TRBD2 matching 10 bases. The CDR3 has 15 amino acids. The V and J ends lost 5 bases and 13 bases, in that order; junction bases with no gene match: 13. Per germline, CDR1 SGHTA and CDR2 FQGNSA. CDR3 nucleotide sequence: TGTGCCAGCAGCGGTGCTAGCGGGGGCCGGGTGGGGCTGTTTTTT. Translation: CASSGASGGRVGLFF. The full variable domain, with the rest looked up from reference TRBV7-2 and TRBJ2-2, is GAGVSQSPSNKVTEKGKDVELRCDPISGHTALYWYRQSLGQGLEFLIYFQGNSAPDKSGLPSDRFSAERTGGSVSTLTIQRTQQEDSAVYLCASSGASGGRVGLFFGEGSRLTVL.

This rearrangement joins TRBV5-1 to TRBJ2-3; 7 nucleotides agree with TRBD2. The V gene end was trimmed by 4 bases and the J gene end by 3 bases; junction bases not matched to a gene: 5. Germline V lookup: CDR1 SGHRS, CDR2 YFSETQ. This CDR3 region has 14 residues. This CDR3 is CASSTREGTDTQYF. DNA of the CDR3: TGCGCCAGCAGCACCAGGGAGGGGACAGATACGCAGTATTTT.

The chain recombines TRBV21-1 with TRBJ1-5; TRBD1, the table's D call, lacks a check against the DNA. TRBV21-1 is shown as a pseudogene. This CDR3 has 15 amino acids. The CDR3 spells CASSKVPGKGQPQHF. The DNA for the CDR3 is TGTGCCAGCAGCAAAGTGCCAGGGAAGGGCCAGCCCCAGCATTTT.

CDR3 in DNA: TGTGCCAGCGCCAAAGGACAGGGGAGGACAGATACGCAGTATTTT. It is translated as CASAKGQGRTDTQYF. The gene calls are TRBV7-9 and TRBJ2-3; TRBD1 matches at 9 bases. This CDR3 is built from 15 residues. Unmatched junction bases numbered 9, after V lost 8 bases and J lost 3 bases. Germline V gene data show CDR1 as SEHNR and CDR2 as FQNEAQ (reference sequence).

Remarks on this clone: This sample also contains other DNA sequences that code for the same CDR3. This chain joins TRBV5-1 and TRBJ1-1; D is perhaps TRBD1 (6 bases). Trimming shortened V by 4 bases and J by 1 base, and 14 bases separated the two germline ends. The CDR3 covers 15 residues. Germline V gene lookup returns CDR1 SGHRS and CDR2 YFSETQ. CDR3 loop: CASSPREGGNTEAFF. For the CDR3, the DNA is TGCGCCAGCAGCCCTAGGGAGGGGGGGAACACTGAAGCTTTCTTT. Combining the CDR3 with reference TRBV5-1 and TRBJ1-1 gives the whole variable domain KAGVTQTPRYLIKTRGQQVTLSCSPISGHRSVSWYQQTPGQGLQFLFEYFSETQRNKGNFPGRFSGRQFSNSRSEMNVSTLELGDSALYLCASSPREGGNTEAFFGQGTRLTVV.